Given below is one TCR beta chain in context. This sample was taken from a study of shared clonotypes between healthy human individuals. Using immunoSEQ multiplex PCR, the repertoire was profiled, and TCRdb retains in-frame clones only, with some absent. The sample includes roughly 500,000 clones, approximately 95% of them seen just once. CD45RA+ naive and CD45RA-negative memory subsets were separated from CD4+ cells. The V end was cut by 2 bases, the J end by 7 bases, with 10 bases between. The germline CDR1 and CDR2 sequences are SGHRS and YFSETQ. The CDR3 spans 12 residues. The genes are TRBV5-1 and TRBJ2-7, with D perhaps TRBD1 (5 bases). Sequencing was done on a sample of naive CD4+ T cells sorted from blood. The subset denotes: CD45RA+ positively selected. This sequence was found in a woman under 40 in good health. The CDR3 DNA reads as TGCGCCAGCAGCTTCCAGGGTTTAGAGCAGTACTTC. Amino acid sequence: CASSFQGLEQYF.